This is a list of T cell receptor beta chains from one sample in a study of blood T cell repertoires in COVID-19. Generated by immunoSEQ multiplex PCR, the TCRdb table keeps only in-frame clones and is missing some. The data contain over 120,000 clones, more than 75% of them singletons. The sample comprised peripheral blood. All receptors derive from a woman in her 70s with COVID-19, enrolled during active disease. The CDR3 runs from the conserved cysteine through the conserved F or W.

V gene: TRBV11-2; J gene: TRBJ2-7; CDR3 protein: CASSLELGQGAYEQYF
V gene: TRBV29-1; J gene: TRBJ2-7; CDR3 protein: CSVGTRRSYEQYF
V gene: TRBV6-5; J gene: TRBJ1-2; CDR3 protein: CASSNQNPGQYGYTF
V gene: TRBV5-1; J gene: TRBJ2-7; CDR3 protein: CASSLGTGGYEQYF
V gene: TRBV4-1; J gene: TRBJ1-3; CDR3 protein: CASSLDRGGNTIYF
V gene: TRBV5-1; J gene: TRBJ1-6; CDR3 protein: CASQRTGIDSPLHF
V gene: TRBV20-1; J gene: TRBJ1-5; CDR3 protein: CSASASYSNQPQHF
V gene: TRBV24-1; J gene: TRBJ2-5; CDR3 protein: CATSDPRQGYYQETQYF
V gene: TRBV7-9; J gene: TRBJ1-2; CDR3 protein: CASRLNRDRYTF
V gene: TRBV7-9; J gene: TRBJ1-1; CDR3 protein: CASSFGTGNTEAFF
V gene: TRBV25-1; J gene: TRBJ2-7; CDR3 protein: CASSKQGYEQYF
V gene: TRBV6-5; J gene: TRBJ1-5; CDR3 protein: CASSSPGGYSNQPQHF
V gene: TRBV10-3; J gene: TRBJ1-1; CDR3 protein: CAITSRDTEAFF
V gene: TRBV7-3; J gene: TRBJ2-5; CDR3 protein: CASSLEVQETQYF
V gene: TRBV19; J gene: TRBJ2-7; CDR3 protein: CASSPRRTPPYEQYF
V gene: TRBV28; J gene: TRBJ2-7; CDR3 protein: CASTQTGPSGEQYF
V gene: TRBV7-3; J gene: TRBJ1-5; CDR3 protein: CASSLRRGNQPQHF
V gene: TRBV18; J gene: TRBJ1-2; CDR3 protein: CASSPGGTFLGGYTF
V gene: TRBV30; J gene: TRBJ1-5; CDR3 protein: CACAGGSNQPQHF
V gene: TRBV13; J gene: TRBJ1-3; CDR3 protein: CASGRETGNTIYF
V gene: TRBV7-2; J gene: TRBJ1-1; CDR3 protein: CASSSGQATEAFF
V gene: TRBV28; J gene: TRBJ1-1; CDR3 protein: CASLTPGNRAFF
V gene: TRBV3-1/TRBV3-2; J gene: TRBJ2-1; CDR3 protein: CASSQFSTGHNEQFF
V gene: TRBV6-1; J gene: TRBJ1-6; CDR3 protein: CASSEATGRAPLHF
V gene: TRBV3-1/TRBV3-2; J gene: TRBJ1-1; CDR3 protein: CASSQGGEAFF
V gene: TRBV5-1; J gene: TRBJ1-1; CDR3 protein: CASKAQGTGGNTEAFF
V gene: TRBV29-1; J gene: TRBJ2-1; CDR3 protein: CSVAARSSYNEQFF
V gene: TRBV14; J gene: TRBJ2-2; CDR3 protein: CASSRKGGGELFF
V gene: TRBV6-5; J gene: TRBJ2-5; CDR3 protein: CATTPLAGVQETQYF
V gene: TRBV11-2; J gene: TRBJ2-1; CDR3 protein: CASSLEGAGGQFF
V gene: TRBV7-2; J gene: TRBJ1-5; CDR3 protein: CASSPSSNQPQHF
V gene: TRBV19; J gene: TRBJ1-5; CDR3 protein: CASSIGGGQYNQPQHF
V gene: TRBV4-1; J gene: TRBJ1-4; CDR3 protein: CASSQGDSRLTSATNEKLFF
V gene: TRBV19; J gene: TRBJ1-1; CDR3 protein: CASSIPDRGPNTEAFF
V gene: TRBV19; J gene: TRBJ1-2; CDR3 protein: CASSIYPGVYGYTF
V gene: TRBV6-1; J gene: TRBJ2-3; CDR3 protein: CASSEAAGTDTQYF
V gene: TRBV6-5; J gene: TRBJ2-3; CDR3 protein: CATRRTSGGADTQYF
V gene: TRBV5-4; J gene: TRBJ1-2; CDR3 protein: CASGSWGGSAGYTF
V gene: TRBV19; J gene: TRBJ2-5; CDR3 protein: CASSDQGWETQYF
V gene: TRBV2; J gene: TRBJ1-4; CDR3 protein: CASSPQGAGNEKLFF
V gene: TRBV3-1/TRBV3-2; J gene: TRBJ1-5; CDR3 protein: CASSPGQGGGQPQHF
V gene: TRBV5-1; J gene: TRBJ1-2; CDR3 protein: CASSLGDRNYGYTF
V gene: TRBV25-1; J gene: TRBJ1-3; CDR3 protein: CASSDGGWNTIYF
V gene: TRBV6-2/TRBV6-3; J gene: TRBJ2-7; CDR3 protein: CASSYSSRTVSYEQYF
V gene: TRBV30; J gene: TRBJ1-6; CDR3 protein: CAWRAMGQPSSYNSPLHF
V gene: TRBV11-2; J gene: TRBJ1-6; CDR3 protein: CASSLEPGGSSPLHF
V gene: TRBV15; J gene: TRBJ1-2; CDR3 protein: CATSRAETGDGYTF
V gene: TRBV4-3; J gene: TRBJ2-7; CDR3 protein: CASSQDTGTPYEQYF
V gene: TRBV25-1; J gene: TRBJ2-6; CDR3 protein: CADRAERGANVLTF
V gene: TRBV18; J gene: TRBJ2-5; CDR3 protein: CASSRQGGDQETQYF
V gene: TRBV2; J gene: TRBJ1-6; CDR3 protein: CASSDVRESPLHF
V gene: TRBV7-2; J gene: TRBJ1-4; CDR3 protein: CASSPRPGGNEKLFF
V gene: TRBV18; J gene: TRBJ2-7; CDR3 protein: CASSPQNTGNYEQYF
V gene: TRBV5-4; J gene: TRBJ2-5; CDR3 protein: CASSPGTSGVQETQYF
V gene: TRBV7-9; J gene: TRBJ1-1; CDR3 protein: CASSLAWTPNTEAFF
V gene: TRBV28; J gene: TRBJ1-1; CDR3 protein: CASSEAGVGTEAFF